The 30 T cell receptor beta chains presented below share a single source sample, sequenced in a study of cytomegalovirus exposure and HLA in healthy donors. PCR involved 60 Vbeta and 13 Jbeta primers. This table comes from immunoSEQ multiplex PCR, and its TCRdb copy is limited to in-frame clones, with some not included. The data show about 140,000 clones, approximately 65% seen once. Material for sequencing was PBMCs. These receptors were obtained from an older woman in good health and CMV-seronegative.

This clone came up many times. The chain is built from TRBV13 and TRBJ1-6; 10 nucleotides align to TRBD1. Germline CDR1 is PRHDT and CDR2 is FYEKMQ (reference sequence). CDR3 length: 14 amino acids. With 5 bases clipped from V and 10 bases from J, the junction kept 5 bases outside the gene matches. The CDR3 coding sequence is TGTGCCAGCAGCGCCGGGACAGGGGCATCACCCCTCCACTTT. Protein sequence: CASSAGTGASPLHF.

The chain couples TRBV5-1 to TRBJ1-3; tentative D call: TRBD1 (6 bases). The CDR3 is made up of 16 amino acids. Germline V gene sequence: CDR1 SGHRS, CDR2 YFSETQ. The V gene lost 0 bases and the J gene lost 0 bases, with 10 bases spanning the gap. CDR3 region: CASSLAVQGSGNTIYF. The CDR3 region has the DNA TGCGCCAGCAGCTTGGCCGTACAGGGCTCTGGAAACACCATATATTTT.

In the case of this clone: The junction departs from the called germline gene at one end, perhaps through a read error. The CDR3 spells CSSSLDGGSLYGYTF. The CDR3 DNA follows: TGTTCCAGCAGCCTAGACGGAGGGAGCCTATATGGCTACACCTTC. The V call is TRBV7-9, the J call TRBJ1-2; D remains unclear. Germline CDR1 reads SEHNR; CDR2 reads FQNEAQ (reference sequence). This CDR3 is built from 15 residues.

This clone is a singleton in its sample. V gene TRBV28 combines with J gene TRBJ1-2; TRBD1 matches at 8 bases. V shed 4 bases and J 4 bases; nucleotides not matched to a gene: 8. This CDR3 spans 15 amino acids. CDR1 is MDHEN and CDR2 is SYDVKM in the germline V gene. CDR3 nucleotide sequence: TGTGCCAGCAGTTCTCAGGGGGCGCCGAGCTATGGCTACACCTTC. It is translated as CASSSQGAPSYGYTF.

The gene calls are TRBV19 and TRBJ1-6, with D tentatively TRBD1 (6 bases). The CDR3 runs to 13 residues. From germline, CDR1 is LNHDA and CDR2 SQIVND (reference sequence). V lost 7 bases, J lost 6 bases, and 10 bases lay in between. CDR3: CASTVGGNSPLHF. Here the CDR3 DNA reads TGTGCCAGTACCGTAGGGGGTAATTCACCCCTCCACTTT.

The chain recombines TRBV28 with TRBJ1-5, with TRBD1 matching over 8 bases. V lost 7 bases to trimming and J lost 4 bases; unmatched junction nucleotides: 6. This CDR3 has 14 residues. The germline gives CDR1 MDHEN, CDR2 SYDVKM. DNA of the CDR3: TGTGCCAGCACCCGGGACAGGCGGAATCAGCCCCAGCATTTT. This translates into CASTRDRRNQPQHF.

The CDR3 DNA follows: TGTGCCAGCAGCTTGATCGGGATTAACTATGGCTACACCTTC. Residues: CASSLIGINYGYTF. V usage is TRBV5-4 and J usage is TRBJ1-2; no clear D gene. From germline, CDR1 is SGHNT and CDR2 YYREEE (reference sequence). Trimming removed 1 base at V and 1 base at J, with 8 bases between. This CDR3 comprises 14 residues. The whole variable domain, remainder taken from reference TRBV5-4 and TRBJ1-2, is ETGVTQSPTHLIKTRGQQVTLRCSSQSGHNTVSWYQQALGQGPQFIFQYYREEENGRGNFPPRFSGLQFPNYSSELNVNALELDDSALYLCASSLIGINYGYTFGSGTRLTVV.

This clone was seen only a few times. The chain recombines TRBV7-3 with TRBJ2-3, with 11 bases lining up with TRBD2. The CDR3 loop spans 18 amino acids. Germline loops: CDR1 SGHTA, CDR2 FQGTGA. After removal of 4 bases from V and 1 base from J, the junction contained 10 bases not matched to a gene. For the CDR3, the DNA is TGTGCCAGCAGCTATACCGGGACTAGCGGACCCGGCACAGATACGCAGTATTTT. It specifies CASSYTGTSGPGTDTQYF. The full variable domain, completed using reference TRBV7-3 and TRBJ2-3, is GAGVSQTPSNKVTEKGKYVELRCDPISGHTALYWYRQSLGQGPEFLIYFQGTGAADDSGLPNDRFFAVRPEGSVSTLKIQRTERGDSAVYLCASSYTGTSGPGTDTQYFGPGTRLTVL.

This sequence joins TRBV2 and TRBJ2-7; D is perhaps TRBD1 (5 bases). CDR3 length: 11 residues. Trimming removed 6 bases at V and 2 bases at J, with 5 bases between. The germline gives CDR1 SNHLY, CDR2 FYNNEI. The CDR3 DNA sequence: TGTGCCAGCAGCAGGGCCTACGAGCAGTACTTC. This encodes CASSRAYEQYF.

The genes are TRBV7-2 and TRBJ1-2; D is possibly TRBD1 (5 bases). The V end lost 4 bases, the J end lost 8 bases, and 20 bases lay between the germline ends. This CDR3 spans 15 amino acids. Germline values: CDR1 SGHTA, CDR2 FQGNSA. The CDR3 DNA reads as TGTGCCAGCAGCTCCCCCCCCGCGGCGGGGACCGGCTACACCTTC. Protein: CASSSPPAAGTGYTF.

This clone was seen only once. The chain joins TRBV28 to TRBJ2-4, with 8 bases lining up with TRBD1. After removal of 6 bases from V and 6 bases from J, the junction contained 7 bases not matched to a gene. The CDR3 totals 14 residues. The germline V gene encodes CDR1 MDHEN and CDR2 SYDVKM. CDR3: CASRTDRGGNIQYF. As DNA, the CDR3 is TGTGCCAGCAGGACCGACAGGGGTGGAAACATTCAGTACTTC.

The V and J genes are TRBV10-3 and TRBJ2-7; 9 bases fit TRBD2. V gave up 10 bases and J gave up 7 bases; unmatched junction bases: 14. This CDR3 contains 14 residues. The germline V gene has CDR1 ENHRY and CDR2 SYGVKD. CDR3: CASSPSGVGGEQYF. CDR3 sequence (DNA): TGTGCCAGCTCCCCTAGCGGGGTGGGGGGGGAGCAGTACTTC.

This clone was detected only a few times. V is TRBV7-9 and J is TRBJ1-1, with 10 bases matching TRBD1. The junction had 8 bases not matched to a gene; V was cut back by 0 bases and J by 10 bases. Germline CDR1 and CDR2: SEHNR and FQNEAQ (reference sequence). This CDR3 has 15 residues. The CDR3 is CASSLAFGDRGLAFF. The DNA of the CDR3 is TGTGCCAGCAGCTTAGCGTTCGGGGACAGGGGATTAGCTTTCTTT. The entire variable domain, with the rest obtained from reference TRBV7-9 and TRBJ1-1, is as follows: DTGVSQNPRHKITKRGQNVTFRCDPISEHNRLYWYRQTLGQGPEFLTYFQNEAQLEKSRLLSDRFSAERPKGSFSTLEIQRTEQGDSAMYLCASSLAFGDRGLAFFGQGTRLTVV.

Concerning this clone itself: A read error may account for a junction end that differs from germline. The CDR3 DNA sequence: TGTGCCAGCAAGCGGACAGGGGATAACTATGACTACACCTTC. Translation: CASKRTGDNYDYTF. This chain links TRBV6-6 with TRBJ1-2, with 9 nucleotides matching TRBD1. The germline CDR1 and CDR2 sequences are MNHNY and SVGAGI (reference sequence). The CDR3 is 14 amino acids.

The chain couples TRBV25-1 to TRBJ1-1; 7 bases line up with TRBD1. With V trimmed by 4 bases and J by 1 base, 3 bases remained unmatched. This CDR3 contains 14 residues. Germline CDR1 reads MGHDK; CDR2 reads SYGVNS. The CDR3 protein is CASSGQGGNTEAFF. The CDR3 DNA reads as TGTGCCAGCAGTGGACAGGGAGGGAACACTGAAGCTTTCTTT. Full variable domain (missing parts from reference TRBV25-1 and TRBJ1-1): EADIYQTPRYLVIGTGKKITLECSQTMGHDKMYWYQQDPGMELHLIHYSYGVNSTEKGDLSSESTVSRIRTEHFPLTLESARPSHTSQYLCASSGQGGNTEAFFGQGTRLTVV.

This chain connects TRBV5-1 to TRBJ2-7; 8 bases match TRBD1. V gave up 4 bases and J gave up 4 bases; unmatched junction bases: 7. Per germline, CDR1 SGHRS and CDR2 YFSETQ. The CDR3 sequence is 14 residues long. CDR3 region: CASSGRTGQYEQYF. The CDR3 nucleotides are TGCGCCAGCAGCGGTCGGACAGGGCAATACGAGCAGTACTTC.

The chain has TRBV27 and TRBJ2-1; 11 nucleotides agree with TRBD1. Losses at the gene ends were 6 bases for V and 6 bases for J; bases not matched to a gene: 7. The CDR3 extends over 15 amino acids. Germline V gene lookup returns CDR1 MNHEY and CDR2 SMNVEV (reference sequence). For the CDR3, the DNA is TGTGCCAGCAGCGATAGGGGACAGGGGGTCAATGAGCAGTTCTTC. This sequence encodes CASSDRGQGVNEQFF.

The chain recombines TRBV29-1 with TRBJ2-7, with a possible D match to TRBD1 (6 bases). With 7 bases removed from V and 2 bases from J, the gap between germline ends came to 12 bases. The CDR3 length is 12 residues. CDR1 is SQVTM, CDR2 ANQGSEA, per germline. In DNA form, the CDR3 reads TGCAGCGCGGGCAGGGGAACCTACGAGCAGTACTTC. Its protein is CSAGRGTYEQYF.

This chain links TRBV21-1 with TRBJ1-1; the D call of TRBD1 is as the table states it, not checked on the DNA. TRBV21-1 corresponds to a pseudogene. This CDR3 is 14 amino acids long. The CDR3 sequence is CASSLQGEGTEAFF. The CDR3 bases are TGTGCCAGCAGCCTACAGGGGGAGGGCACTGAAGCTTTCTTT.

The chain links TRBV27 to TRBJ2-7, with TRBD2 as a possible D gene (5 bases). CDR3 size: 12 residues. The V gene's germline CDR1 is MNHEY and CDR2 SMNVEV (reference sequence). Trimming removed 5 bases at V and 4 bases at J, with 9 bases between. The CDR3 region has the DNA TGTGCCAGCAGTGTTACGGGGTACGAGCAGTACTTC. Its translation: CASSVTGYEQYF.

The chain employs TRBV5-4 and TRBJ2-7; D perhaps matches TRBD1 (6 bases). The ends were cut back, 4 bases at V and 7 bases at J, with 15 bases in the middle. The CDR3 extends over 13 amino acids. Germline values: CDR1 SGHNT, CDR2 YYREEE (reference sequence). The CDR3 DNA reads as TGTGCCAGCAGCCCGGGACAAATGGGGGAGCAGTACTTC. Residues: CASSPGQMGEQYF. Full variable domain (outside the CDR3, taken from reference TRBV5-4 and TRBJ2-7): ETGVTQSPTHLIKTRGQQVTLRCSSQSGHNTVSWYQQALGQGPQFIFQYYREEENGRGNFPPRFSGLQFPNYSSELNVNALELDDSALYLCASSPGQMGEQYFGPGTRLTVT.

V and J are TRBV28 and TRBJ1-4, with 8 nucleotides matching TRBD1. J lost 4 bases, V lost 5 bases, and 9 bases had no gene match. The CDR3 runs 16 residues. Germline V lookup: CDR1 MDHEN, CDR2 SYDVKM. CDR3 sequence reads: CASSVPGTGVNEKLFF. CDR3 DNA sequence: TGTGCCAGCAGTGTTCCCGGGACAGGAGTTAATGAAAAACTGTTTTTT. Combining the CDR3 with reference TRBV28 and TRBJ1-4 gives the whole variable domain DVKVTQSSRYLVKRTGEKVFLECVQDMDHENMFWYRQDPGLGLRLIYFSYDVKMKEKGDIPEGYSVSREKKERFSLILESASTNQTSMYLCASSVPGTGVNEKLFFGSGTQLSVL.

The chain is built from TRBV28 and TRBJ1-5; possibly TRBD1 for D (6 bases). The CDR3 spans 17 residues. In germline, CDR1 is MDHEN, CDR2 SYDVKM. Trimming removed 6 bases from V and 4 bases from J, with 22 bases in between. The CDR3 reads CASRLRLGRGANQPQHF. CDR3 coding DNA: TGTGCCAGCAGACTAAGGTTGGGTCGGGGGGCGAATCAGCCCCAGCATTTT. The whole variable domain, remainder taken from reference TRBV28 and TRBJ1-5, is DVKVTQSSRYLVKRTGEKVFLECVQDMDHENMFWYRQDPGLGLRLIYFSYDVKMKEKGDIPEGYSVSREKKERFSLILESASTNQTSMYLCASRLRLGRGANQPQHFGDGTRLSIL.

This clone has just one count. The V call is TRBV6-1, the J call TRBJ2-3; TRBD2 agrees at 7 bases. V shed 6 bases, J shed 1 base, and the junction held 4 bases outside the gene matches. Germline CDR1 MNHNS, CDR2 SASEGT. This CDR3 is 14 amino acids long. This chain's CDR3 is CASSPTSGTDTQYF. CDR3 coding DNA: TGTGCCAGCAGCCCCACTAGCGGCACAGATACGCAGTATTTT.

J is TRBJ2-7 and V is TRBV7-2; TRBD2 aligns across 12 bases. There are 19 residues in the CDR3. Germline V gene lookup returns CDR1 SGHTA and CDR2 FQGNSA. The J segment lost 0 bases and the V segment lost 5 bases, leaving 14 bases of the junction unmatched. The CDR3 here is CASSLRTSGERRGSYEQYF. The CDR3 coding sequence is TGTGCCAGCAGCCTACGGACTAGCGGGGAGAGGCGGGGCTCCTACGAGCAGTACTTC.

This clone was seen a few times. V and J are TRBV5-6 and TRBJ1-1; D might be TRBD1 (6 bases). V gave up 2 bases and J gave up 4 bases, with 21 bases separating them. The CDR3 runs 17 residues. Germline CDR1 is SGHDT and CDR2 is YYEEEE. CDR3 bases: TGTGCCAGCAGCTTATTGGGAACGGACAGTTTTGGCACTGAAGCTTTCTTT. It encodes CASSLLGTDSFGTEAFF.

This clone has a single count. The chain links TRBV10-3 to TRBJ1-5, with no clear D. This CDR3 has 14 amino acids. V was trimmed by 2 bases and J by 4 bases, leaving 9 bases between them. Germline-derived CDR1 and CDR2 are ENHRY and SYGVKD. The CDR3 region is CAISEDNGNQPQHF. The CDR3, as DNA: TGTGCCATCAGTGAGGACAATGGTAATCAGCCCCAGCATTTT.

The V gene is TRBV28, the J gene TRBJ2-7; the D gene is possibly TRBD1 (5 bases). CDR1 and CDR2 (germline): MDHEN, SYDVKM. Trimming removed 3 bases from V and 1 base from J, with 10 bases in between. The CDR3 is 14 amino acids. The CDR3 spells CASSFFQGSYEQYF. The DNA for the CDR3 is TGTGCCAGCAGTTTCTTCCAGGGTTCCTACGAGCAGTACTTC.

Only one count was recorded for this clone. The chain recombines TRBV5-4 with TRBJ2-3, with D possibly matching TRBD2 (6 bases). The CDR3 length is 13 residues. Germline V CDR1 and CDR2: SGHNT, YYREEE (reference sequence). Trimming pared 4 bases from V and 8 bases from J, leaving 14 bases between. CDR3 residues: CASSAGGPGTQYF. The CDR3 DNA sequence: TGTGCCAGCAGCGCCGGAGGGCCGGGTACGCAGTATTTT.

The V call is TRBV2, the J call TRBJ2-5; no firm D call. Germline V gene data show CDR1 as SNHLY and CDR2 as FYNNEI. The CDR3 extends over 15 amino acids. The V end lost 1 base, the J end lost 5 bases, and 14 bases lay between the germline ends. CDR3 amino acids: CASSEGVRRRETQYF. CDR3 sequence (DNA): TGTGCCAGCAGTGAAGGGGTTCGGCGGCGGGAGACCCAGTACTTC.